Following are 12 T cell receptor beta chains from one sample sequenced in a study of blood T cell repertoires in COVID-19. Generated by immunoSEQ multiplex PCR, the TCRdb table keeps only in-frame clones and is missing some. The data hold under 300,000 clones, with 85% observed a single time. The sample taken for sequencing was peripheral blood. These receptors were collected from a woman in her sixties or seventies with active or convalescent COVID-19.

The rearrangement uses TRBV3-1 (or the pseudogene TRBV3-2) and TRBJ2-1; 8 nucleotides align to TRBD2. The V and J ends lost 1 base and 7 bases, in that order; junction bases with no gene match: 9. The CDR3 is 16 amino acids. CDR1 is LGHDT and CDR2 is YNNKEL in the germline V gene (reference sequence). The CDR3 DNA reads TGTGCCAGCAGCCAAGCGAGGCTAGCGGGTAGGAATGAGCAGTTCTTC. Translation gives CASSQARLAGRNEQFF.

The chain joins TRBV28 to TRBJ1-5; D may be TRBD1 (5 bases). There are 13 residues in the CDR3. Trimming removed 6 bases at V and 2 bases at J, with 8 bases between. CDR1 and CDR2 from the germline V gene are MDHEN and SYDVKM. The CDR3 coding sequence is TGTGCCAGCAGAAAACAGGGCAATCAGCCCCAGCATTTT. Its protein is CASRKQGNQPQHF.

A single count supports this clone. The V gene is TRBV28, the J gene TRBJ2-7; weak D call: TRBD1 (6 bases). Germline loops: CDR1 MDHEN, CDR2 SYDVKM. V shed 6 bases and J shed 0 bases, with 12 bases lying between them. CDR3 length: 14 residues. The DNA of the CDR3 is TGTGCCAGCAGAGGACAGCCGAGCTCCTACGAGCAGTACTTC. Its translation is CASRGQPSSYEQYF.

The rearrangement joins TRBV25-1 to TRBJ1-1; 8 bases are a match to TRBD1. Germline CDR1 is MGHDK and CDR2 is SYGVNS. Germline trimming cut 6 bases from V and 3 bases from J; bases unmatched to any gene: 3. CDR3 length: 13 amino acids. CDR3 in DNA: TGTGCCAGCAGAGAGACAGGGGACACTGAAGCTTTCTTT. Amino acids: CASRETGDTEAFF.

The gene calls are TRBV10-1 and TRBJ1-1; D perhaps matches TRBD1 (5 bases). The ends were cut back, 7 bases at V and 0 bases at J, with 15 bases in the middle. The CDR3 is made up of 15 amino acids. Germline assignment: CDR1 WNHNN and CDR2 SYGVQD (reference sequence). The CDR3 loop is CASTRRGWMNTEAFF. The CDR3 DNA sequence: TGCGCCAGCACTCGGAGGGGTTGGATGAACACTGAAGCTTTCTTT.

J is TRBJ2-1 and V is TRBV6-6; TRBD2 matches 10 bases. Germline V gene data show CDR1 as MNHNY and CDR2 as SVGAGI (reference sequence). CDR3 length equals 16 residues. Unmatched junction bases numbered 6, after V lost 5 bases and J lost 2 bases. The CDR3 sequence is CASSRTLAGAYNEQFF. Here the CDR3 DNA reads TGTGCCAGCAGTCGCACCCTAGCGGGGGCCTACAATGAGCAGTTCTTC.

This clone showed up just a few times. The same CDR3 also results from other DNA sequences found in this sample. The V and J genes are TRBV5-1 and TRBJ1-1, with D possibly matching TRBD1 (5 bases). Trimming stripped 0 bases from V and 1 base from J, with 10 bases between. Germline V gene data show CDR1 as SGHRS and CDR2 as YFSETQ. The CDR3 is made up of 15 amino acids. The CDR3 is CASSLGQGTNTEAFF. The CDR3 nucleotides are TGCGCCAGCAGCTTGGGGCAGGGTACGAACACTGAAGCTTTCTTT.

The chain employs TRBV3-1 (or the pseudogene TRBV3-2) and TRBJ1-6; TRBD1 might be the D (6 bases). V lost 1 base and J 5 bases, leaving 15 bases between the germline ends. The CDR3 contains 17 residues. Germline V gene data show CDR1 as LGHDT and CDR2 as YNNKEL (reference sequence). CDR3 sequence: CASSQGDTMSHNSPLHF. The CDR3 DNA sequence: TGTGCCAGCAGCCAAGGGGACACAATGAGCCATAATTCACCCCTCCACTTT.

The chain couples TRBV29-1 to TRBJ2-5, with 10 nucleotides matching TRBD2. The CDR3 is made up of 16 amino acids. Germline V gene lookup returns CDR1 SQVTM and CDR2 ANQGSEA. With V trimmed by 7 bases and J by 4 bases, 15 bases remained unmatched. The CDR3 DNA reads as TGCAGCGCAAACAACGGCAGCGGGAGGGCTAGAGAGACCCAGTACTTC. Translation gives CSANNGSGRARETQYF.

The count of this clone is one. The chain joins TRBV19 to TRBJ2-3, with 9 bases that match TRBD1. Germline CDR1 and CDR2: LNHDA and SQIVND (reference sequence). Losses at the gene ends were 1 base for V and 7 bases for J; bases not matched to a gene: 12. The CDR3 runs 17 residues. The chain's CDR3 is CASSIGPGTGFSHTQYF. In DNA, the CDR3 is TGTGCCAGTAGTATAGGCCCCGGGACAGGGTTTTCGCATACGCAGTATTTT. The full variable domain, in which reference TRBV19 and TRBJ2-3 provide the parts outside the CDR3, is DGGITQSPKYLFRKEGQNVTLSCEQNLNHDAMYWYRQDPGQGLRLIYYSQIVNDFQKGDIAEGYSVSREKKESFPLTVTSAQKNPTAFYLCASSIGPGTGFSHTQYFGPGTRLTVL.

The chain joins TRBV6-5 to TRBJ1-4; 8 nucleotides match TRBD1. The CDR3 is 15 residues long. Losses at the gene ends were 6 bases for V and 5 bases for J; bases not matched to a gene: 8. Looked up from germline, CDR1 is MNHEY and CDR2 is SVGAGI. This chain's CDR3 is CASRSSRTGNEKLFF. CDR3 bases: TGTGCCAGCAGGTCCTCACGGACAGGGAATGAAAAACTGTTTTTT.

This sequence joins TRBV29-1 and TRBJ1-5; TRBD1 might be the D (5 bases). CDR1 SQVTM and CDR2 ANQGSEA come from the germline V gene. The CDR3 has 14 amino acids. With 1 base removed from V and 5 bases from J, the gap between germline ends came to 12 bases. The CDR3: CSVEVSGRDQPQHF. Here the CDR3 DNA reads TGCAGCGTTGAAGTTTCAGGGAGGGATCAGCCCCAGCATTTT.